These T cell receptor beta chains were read from a single sample in a study of T-cell reconstitution after alpha-beta-depleted transplantation in children. A single record per CDR3 protein comes from TCRdb applying MiXCR to the PCR reads. The profile covers 280,000 or so distinct CDR3 sequences, with around a tenth appearing a single time and roughly a quarter taken by the ten largest. The sequencing used peripheral blood, collected 180 days after TCRalphabeta/CD19-depleted stem cell transplant. All receptors derive from a male patient between 2 and 10 years old who had a stem cell transplant for chronic granulomatous disease, so the T cells may come from the graft donor. Each CDR3 is given with its conserved first and last residue. Each record gives: D gene, V gene, clone size, J gene, CDR3 DNA, CDR3 protein. A D gene is named only where the DNA matches it firmly. Some rows mark clone size as missing; the rest say once, few, many or name a class of expanded clone.

>TRBD1|TRBV7-9|many|TRBJ2-2
TGTGCCAGCAGCCCATTCGGGACAGGACCCAACACCGGGGAGCTGTTTTTT
CASSPFGTGPNTGELFF
>-|TRBV7-6|-|TRBJ2-7
TGTGCCAGCAGTTCCTCCTGGGGGTACGAGCAGTACTTC
CASSSSWGYEQYF
>-|TRBV5-1|many|TRBJ2-2
TGCGCCAGCCGATACACCGGGGAGCTGTTTTTT
CASRYTGELFF
>-|TRBV4-1|-|TRBJ2-3
TGCGCCAGCAGCCAAGAACCCGGTGCCCGTGATACGCAGTATTTT
CASSQEPGARDTQYF
>-|TRBV7-9|many|TRBJ2-3
TGTGCCAGCAGCTCAGGGGTTGGTGTAACAGATACGCAGTATTTT
CASSSGVGVTDTQYF
>TRBD1|TRBV6-5|many|TRBJ2-3
TGTGCCAGCAGTTTTCGGACAGGGCGAGGCACAGATACGCAGTATTTT
CASSFRTGRGTDTQYF
>TRBD1|TRBV20-1|few|TRBJ1-5
TGCAGTGCTAGAAGGCGGGACAGGGGAACCCATAGCAATCAGCCCCAGCATTTT
CSARRRDRGTHSNQPQHF
>TRBD2|TRBV3-1|-|TRBJ2-5
TGTGCCAGCAGCCGACGGACTAGCGGGAGAGAGACCCAGTACTTC
CASSRRTSGRETQYF
>-|TRBV7-9|many|TRBJ2-7
TGTGCCAGCAGCTCCAGGATGGACCGTAACGAGCAGTACTTC
CASSSRMDRNEQYF
>TRBD2|TRBV7-2|many|TRBJ2-7
TGTGCCAGCAGACCGCTAGCGGGAGTCCTCTACGAGCAGTACTTC
CASRPLAGVLYEQYF
>TRBD1|TRBV7-3|many|TRBJ2-2
TGTGCCAGCAGCCAAAGAAGGCCCGGGACAGGGGGCCCCGGGGAGCTGTTTTTT
CASSQRRPGTGGPGELFF
>-|TRBV5-1|many|TRBJ2-5
TGCGCCAGCACCTTGGGGGACACACAAGAGACCCAGTACTTC
CASTLGDTQETQYF
>-|TRBV7-9|many|TRBJ2-5
TGTGCCAGCAGCTTACTGGGAGGGGGAGAGACCCAGTACTTC
CASSLLGGGETQYF
>-|TRBV15|many|TRBJ2-5
TGTGCCACCAGCATACACGCGGGGTCAAACCAAGAGACCCAGTACTTC
CATSIHAGSNQETQYF
>TRBD2|TRBV7-3|many|TRBJ2-1
TGTGCCAGCAGCACCGGGACTACGTACAATGAGCAGTTCTTC
CASSTGTTYNEQFF
>TRBD2|TRBV11-2|many|TRBJ2-3
TGTGCCAGCATCAAACCATTAGGACTAGCGGGCGCCTTAGATACGCAGTATTTT
CASIKPLGLAGALDTQYF
>TRBD2|TRBV13|few|TRBJ2-1
TGTGCCAGCAGCTCATCAGAATATCCGGGACTAATAATGGACCACAATGAGCAGTTCTTC
CASSSSEYPGLIMDHNEQFF
>-|TRBV18|-|TRBJ1-1
TGTGCCAGCTCCCCATGGCAGAACACTGAAGCTTTCTTT
CASSPWQNTEAFF
>TRBD2|TRBV3-1|-|TRBJ2-1
TGTGCCAGCAGCCAGATTCCGGAAGTAGCGGGGTTCTACAATGAGCAGTTCTTC
CASSQIPEVAGFYNEQFF
>-|TRBV6-5|-|TRBJ2-1
TGTGCCAGCAGTTACGCCCAGACCGCCCACTCCTACAATGAGCAGTTCTTC
CASSYAQTAHSYNEQFF
>-|TRBV19|-|TRBJ2-4
TGTGCCAGTAGTATAGGAAGGTTGGACAAGACCAAAAACATTCGGTACTTC
CASSIGRLDKTKNIRYF
>TRBD1|TRBV6-2/TRBV6-3|few|TRBJ2-3
TGTGCCAGCAGATCCCTGACAGGGGACCAAGATACGCAGTATTTT
CASRSLTGDQDTQYF
>-|TRBV12-3/TRBV12-4|many|TRBJ2-1
TGTGCCAGCAGTCCTCGCACCTATGAGCAGTTCTTC
CASSPRTYEQFF
>TRBD2|TRBV29-1|many|TRBJ2-3
TGCAGCGTTGGGGTATCCGGGAGGGCAGATACGCAGTATTTT
CSVGVSGRADTQYF
>TRBD1|TRBV5-6|many|TRBJ2-3
TGTGCCAGCAGCTATAACAGGGGTCGGGGAGATACGCAGTATTTT
CASSYNRGRGDTQYF
>-|TRBV11-2|many|TRBJ2-1
TGTGCCAGCAGCTTAATAGGGTGGACAGCACCCTACAATGAGCAGTTCTTC
CASSLIGWTAPYNEQFF
>TRBD1|TRBV29-1|many|TRBJ2-6
TGCAGCGTTGAAGGAGGGACAGGGGGCTCTGGGGCCAACGTCCTGACTTTC
CSVEGGTGGSGANVLTF
>-|TRBV7-3|few|TRBJ2-3
TGTGCCAGCAGCTTAAAGGGGCGTAGCACAGATACGCAGTATTTT
CASSLKGRSTDTQYF
>-|TRBV30|-|TRBJ2-1
TGTGCCTGGAGAACTAGCCCTCGTGAGCAGTTCTTC
CAWRTSPREQFF
>TRBD1|TRBV5-1|many|TRBJ2-1
TGCGCCAGCAGCTTGGCCTTGTCAGGGGGTTTTGGTGAGCAGTTCTTC
CASSLALSGGFGEQFF
>TRBD1|TRBV12-3/TRBV12-4|many|TRBJ2-2
TGTGCCAGCACCCCCGGGACAGGGGGGACCGGGGAGCTGTTTTTT
CASTPGTGGTGELFF
>-|TRBV6-1|few|TRBJ2-7
TGTGCCAGCAGTGTGCGTATCAATCGGGACGAGCAGTACTTC
CASSVRINRDEQYF
>TRBD1|TRBV28|many|TRBJ1-1
TGTGCCAGCAGTTCACATCCGGGACAGGGGCCTCTCGAAGCTTTCTTT
CASSSHPGQGPLEAFF
>-|TRBV6-1|many|TRBJ1-5
TGTGCCAGCAGCCAAACTCAGATCTATAGCAATCAGCCCCAGCATTTT
CASSQTQIYSNQPQHF
>-|TRBV20-1|many|TRBJ1-1
TGCAGTGCCTCCCCTGGGGGCGGGATGAACACTGAAGCTTTCTTT
CSASPGGGMNTEAFF
>TRBD2|TRBV28|many|TRBJ2-5
TGTGCCAGCAGTTCGTACCCTAGCGGGAGAGGTGAGACCCAGTACTTC
CASSSYPSGRGETQYF
>-|TRBV30|many|TRBJ2-7
TGTGCCTGGAGTGTCCCGACTATTGAGCAGTACTTC
CAWSVPTIEQYF
>-|TRBV7-8|many|TRBJ1-5
TGTGCCAGCAGCTTAGCGTCGGGGTACCATCAGCCCCAGCATTTT
CASSLASGYHQPQHF
>-|TRBV7-6|few|TRBJ2-3
TGTGCCAGCAGCTTAGCCTACAGTGGCACAGATACGCAGTATTTT
CASSLAYSGTDTQYF
>-|TRBV28|many|TRBJ1-1
TGTGCCAGCAGTTTAGATCAGGTGGCGGTTGAAGCTTTCTTT
CASSLDQVAVEAFF
>-|TRBV18|many|TRBJ2-7
TGTGCCAGCTCACGCGGGACAGCCTACGAGCAGTACTTC
CASSRGTAYEQYF
>TRBD2|TRBV28|many|TRBJ2-3
TGTGCCAGCACCATAGACGGTCTAGCGGGAGTGAGGCAGTATTTT
CASTIDGLAGVRQYF
>TRBD2|TRBV12-5|many|TRBJ2-1
TGTGCTAGTGGTTTGAGCGGGATTGAGCAGTTCTTC
CASGLSGIEQFF
>-|TRBV20-1|many|TRBJ2-1
TGCAGTGCTAGCATTTCCGGGAGCTTGGGCAATGAGCAGTTCTTC
CSASISGSLGNEQFF
>-|TRBV19|many|TRBJ2-1
TGTGCCAGTAGTATAGGAGGGTCCCCTAACAATGAGCAGTTCTTC
CASSIGGSPNNEQFF
>-|TRBV19|few|TRBJ1-2
TGTGCCAGTAGTATTCGTCCAGGGAGTGGCTATGGCTACACCTTC
CASSIRPGSGYGYTF
>TRBD1|TRBV2|-|TRBJ2-7
TGTGCCAGCTCGGGACAGCGATCCTACGAGCAGTACTTC
CASSGQRSYEQYF
>-|TRBV4-1|many|TRBJ2-1
TGCGCCAGCAGCCAGACCCAGGGGCCTGGCTTCTTC
CASSQTQGPGFF
>TRBD2|TRBV7-6|many|TRBJ2-2
TGTGCCAGCAGCTCCCTCCAAGCGGGGGAGGTCGGGGAGCTGTTTTTT
CASSSLQAGEVGELFF
>TRBD1|TRBV3-1|-|TRBJ2-7
TGTGCCAGCAGTCCAACAGGGGGCGCGGGGTCCGAGCAGTACTTC
CASSPTGGAGSEQYF
>-|TRBV6-1|many|TRBJ2-1
TGTGCCAGCAGTGTGCGTAACAATGAGCAGTTCTTC
CASSVRNNEQFF
>-|TRBV29-1|many|TRBJ2-5
TGCAGCGTTTGGCAGCGGCTAGCCCAAGAGACCCAGTACTTC
CSVWQRLAQETQYF
>-|TRBV12-3/TRBV12-4|few|TRBJ2-3
TGTGCCAGCAGTTTGCGGCCCGGAGAAGATACGCAGTATTTT
CASSLRPGEDTQYF